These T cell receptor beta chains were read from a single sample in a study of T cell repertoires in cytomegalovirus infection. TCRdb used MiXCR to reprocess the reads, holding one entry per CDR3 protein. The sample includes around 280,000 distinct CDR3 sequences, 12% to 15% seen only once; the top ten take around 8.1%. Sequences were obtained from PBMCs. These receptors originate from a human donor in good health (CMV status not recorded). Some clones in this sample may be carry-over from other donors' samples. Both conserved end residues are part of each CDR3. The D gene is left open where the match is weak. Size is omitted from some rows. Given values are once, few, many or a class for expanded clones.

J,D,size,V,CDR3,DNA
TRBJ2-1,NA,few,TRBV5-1,CASSETDSSYNEQFF,TGCGCCAGCAGCGAGACCGATAGCTCCTACAATGAGCAGTTCTTC
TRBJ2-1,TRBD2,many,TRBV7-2,CASSRTSGWSYNEQFF,TGTGCCAGCAGCCGGACTAGCGGGTGGTCCTACAATGAGCAGTTCTTC
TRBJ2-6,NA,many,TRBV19,CASSARSGANVLTF,TGTGCCAGTAGTGCGCGCTCTGGGGCCAACGTCCTGACTTTC
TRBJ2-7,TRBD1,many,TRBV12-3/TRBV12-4,CASSFSGQGLYEQYF,TGTGCCAGCAGTTTTTCGGGACAGGGGTTATACGAGCAGTACTTC
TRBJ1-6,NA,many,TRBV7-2,CASSLAEGSSYNSPLHF,TGTGCCAGCAGCTTGGCTGAGGGAAGCTCCTATAATTCACCCCTCCACTTT
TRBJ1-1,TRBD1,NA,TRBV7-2,CASSLVGTGTEAFF,TGTGCCAGCAGCTTAGTCGGGACAGGCACTGAAGCTTTCTTT
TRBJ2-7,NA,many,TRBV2,CASSEAWQGSYEQYF,TGTGCCAGCAGTGAAGCGTGGCAGGGATCCTACGAGCAGTACTTC
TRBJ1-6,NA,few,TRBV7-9,CASSLARDSPLHF,TGTGCCAGCAGCTTAGCCAGAGATTCACCCCTCCACTTT
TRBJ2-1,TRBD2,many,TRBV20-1,CSSTSGRAQAHNEQFF,TGCAGTTCGACTAGCGGGAGGGCCCAGGCACACAATGAGCAGTTCTTC
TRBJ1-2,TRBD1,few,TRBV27,CASSPIPFGDRNQYGYTF,TGTGCCAGCAGTCCGATTCCGTTTGGGGACAGGAACCAATATGGCTACACCTTC
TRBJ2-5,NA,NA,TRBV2,CASTADNQETQYF,TGTGCCAGCACGGCCGACAACCAAGAGACCCAGTACTTC
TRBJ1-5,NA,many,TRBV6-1,CASSEGPPSNQPQHF,TGTGCCAGCAGCGAGGGCCCACCAAGCAATCAGCCCCAGCATTTT
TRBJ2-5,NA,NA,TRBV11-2,CASSLDRPGPLAQYF,TGTGCCAGCAGCTTAGATCGTCCAGGTCCCTTGGCCCAGTACTTC
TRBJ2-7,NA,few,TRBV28,CASSLGGTVLRWQYF,TGTGCCAGCAGTTTGGGCGGGACAGTCCTACGATGGCAGTACTTC
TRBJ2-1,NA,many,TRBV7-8,CASSLSWQPGNEQFF,TGTGCCAGCAGCTTATCATGGCAGCCGGGCAATGAGCAGTTCTTC
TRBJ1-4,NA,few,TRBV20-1,CSAKDTLGANEKLFF,TGCAGTGCTAAGGACACCTTAGGGGCTAATGAAAAACTGTTTTTT
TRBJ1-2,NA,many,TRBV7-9,CASSLIRANYGYTF,TGTGCCAGCAGCTTAATCAGGGCTAACTATGGCTACACCTTC
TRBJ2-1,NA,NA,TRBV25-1,CATQTRRGYNEQFF,TGTGCCACCCAAACCCGTAGGGGTTACAATGAGCAGTTCTTC
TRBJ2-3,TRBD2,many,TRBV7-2,CASSLVAGTQYF,TGTGCCAGCAGCTTAGTAGCGGGAACGCAGTATTTT
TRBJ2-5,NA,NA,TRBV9,CASSQSGTPETQYF,TGTGCCAGCAGCCAATCCGGGACACCAGAGACCCAGTACTTC
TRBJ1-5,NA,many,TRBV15,CATSRDGQGVQPQHF,TGTGCCACCAGCAGAGATGGGCAAGGGGTTCAGCCCCAGCATTTT
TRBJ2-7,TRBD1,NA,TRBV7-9,CASSLNPGTGSSYEQYF,TGTGCCAGCAGCTTAAACCCCGGGACAGGGAGCTCCTACGAGCAGTACTTC
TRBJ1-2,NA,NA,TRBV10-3,CATVDTSGVYGYTF,TGTGCCACCGTTGACACGTCCGGGGTCTATGGCTACACCTTC
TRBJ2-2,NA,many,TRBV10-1,CASSEMETGELFF,TGCGCCAGCAGTGAGATGGAGACCGGGGAGCTGTTTTTT
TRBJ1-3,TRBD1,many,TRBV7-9,CASTGGQEAPSSGNTIYF,TGTGCCAGCACCGGGGGACAGGAAGCTCCGTCATCTGGAAACACCATATATTTT
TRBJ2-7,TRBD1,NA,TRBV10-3,CAISRDRDYEQYF,TGTGCCATCAGCCGGGACAGGGACTACGAGCAGTACTTC
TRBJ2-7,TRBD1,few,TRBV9,CASSVASSTGGSYEQYF,TGTGCCAGCAGCGTAGCCTCCTCGACAGGGGGCTCCTACGAGCAGTACTTC
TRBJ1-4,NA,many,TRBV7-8,CASSLGNSLGEKLFF,TGTGCCAGCAGCTTAGGGAACTCCCTAGGTGAAAAACTGTTTTTT
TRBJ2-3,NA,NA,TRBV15,CATSRDGGGTDTQYF,TGTGCCACCAGCAGAGACGGAGGGGGCACAGATACGCAGTATTTT
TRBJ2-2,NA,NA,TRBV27,CASSRRSQSGTGELFF,TGTGCCAGCAGTAGGAGGTCGCAGAGCGGGACCGGGGAGCTGTTTTTT
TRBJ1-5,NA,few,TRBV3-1,CASSQDGRSNQPQHF,TGTGCCAGCAGCCAAGATGGAAGAAGCAATCAGCCCCAGCATTTT
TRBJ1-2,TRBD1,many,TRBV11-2,CASSPRGIRDSNYGYTF,TGTGCCAGCAGCCCGAGGGGAATCCGGGACAGCAACTATGGCTACACCTTC
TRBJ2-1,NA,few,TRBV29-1,CSVELFTGSSYNEQFF,TGCAGCGTTGAGCTCTTCACAGGAAGCTCCTACAATGAGCAGTTCTTC
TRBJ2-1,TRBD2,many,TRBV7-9,CASSLEASGPYNEQFF,TGTGCCAGCAGCTTAGAGGCTAGCGGGCCCTACAATGAGCAGTTCTTC
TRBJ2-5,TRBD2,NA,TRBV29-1,CSVVGGVETQYF,TGCAGCGTTGTTGGGGGGGTAGAGACCCAGTACTTC
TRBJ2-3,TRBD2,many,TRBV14,CASSQGPTSGSRDTQYF,TGTGCCAGCAGCCAAGGCCCGACTAGCGGGAGCCGGGATACGCAGTATTTT
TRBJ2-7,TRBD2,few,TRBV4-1,CASSMSGGTYEQYF,TGCGCCAGCAGTATGAGCGGGGGAACCTACGAGCAGTACTTC
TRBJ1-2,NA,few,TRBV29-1,CSVEGARGRAYGYTF,TGCAGCGTTGAGGGGGCCCGGGGGCGCGCCTATGGCTACACCTTC
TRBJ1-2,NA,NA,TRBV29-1,CSVEFLDGYTF,TGCAGCGTTGAGTTCCTGGATGGCTACACCTTC
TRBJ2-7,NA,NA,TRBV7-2,CASTWGTPAYEQYF,TGTGCCAGCACATGGGGGACCCCGGCCTACGAGCAGTACTTC
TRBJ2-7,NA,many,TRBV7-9,CASSPHYEQYF,TGTGCCAGCAGCCCACACTACGAGCAGTACTTC
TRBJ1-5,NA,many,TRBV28,CASSLSTGYQPQHF,TGTGCCAGCAGTTTATCAACAGGGTACCAGCCCCAGCATTTT
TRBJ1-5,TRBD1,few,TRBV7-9,CASSRLGQGFQPQHF,TGTGCCAGCAGCCGTCTGGGACAGGGTTTTCAGCCCCAGCATTTT
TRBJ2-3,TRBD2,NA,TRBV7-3,CASSPSRTSGGNAQYF,TGTGCCAGCAGCCCCTCTCGGACTAGCGGGGGGAATGCGCAGTATTTT